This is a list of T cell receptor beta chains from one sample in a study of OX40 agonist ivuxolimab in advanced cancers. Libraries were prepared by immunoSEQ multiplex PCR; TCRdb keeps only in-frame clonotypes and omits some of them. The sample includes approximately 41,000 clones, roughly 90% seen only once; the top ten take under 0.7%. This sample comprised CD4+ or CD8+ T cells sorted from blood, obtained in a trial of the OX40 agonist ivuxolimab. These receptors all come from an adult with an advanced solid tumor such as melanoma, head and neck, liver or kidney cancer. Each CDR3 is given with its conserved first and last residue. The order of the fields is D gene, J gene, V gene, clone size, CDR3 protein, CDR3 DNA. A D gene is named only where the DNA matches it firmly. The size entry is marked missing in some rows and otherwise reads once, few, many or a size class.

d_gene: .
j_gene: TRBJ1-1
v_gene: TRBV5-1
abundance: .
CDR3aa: CASSRGTAEGAEAFF
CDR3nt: TGCGCCAGCAGCAGAGGGACCGCGGAGGGGGCTGAAGCTTTCTTT

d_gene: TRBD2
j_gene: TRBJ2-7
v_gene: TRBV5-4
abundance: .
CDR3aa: CASSLKLAGSYEQYF
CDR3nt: TGTGCCAGCAGCTTAAAACTAGCGGGGTCTTACGAGCAGTACTTC

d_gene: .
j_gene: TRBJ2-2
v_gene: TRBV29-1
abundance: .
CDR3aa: CSVVGENTGELFF
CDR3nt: TGCAGCGTTGTCGGGGAAAACACCGGGGAGCTGTTTTTT

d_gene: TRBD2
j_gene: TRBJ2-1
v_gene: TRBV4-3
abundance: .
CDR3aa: CASSPRTSGVNNEQFF
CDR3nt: TGCGCCAGCAGCCCGAGGACTAGCGGGGTAAACAATGAGCAGTTCTTC

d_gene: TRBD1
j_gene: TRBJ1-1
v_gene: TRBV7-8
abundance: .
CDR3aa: CASSTQGQEITEAFF
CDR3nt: TGTGCCAGCAGCACCCAGGGACAGGAGATCACTGAAGCTTTCTTT

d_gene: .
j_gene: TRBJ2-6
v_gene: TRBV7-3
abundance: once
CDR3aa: CASSLMAGANVLTF
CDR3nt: TGTGCCAGCAGCTTAATGGCTGGGGCCAACGTCCTGACTTTC

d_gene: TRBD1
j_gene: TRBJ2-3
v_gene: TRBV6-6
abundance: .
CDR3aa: CASSGQGAGDTQYF
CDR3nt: TGTGCCAGCAGCGGACAGGGGGCTGGAGATACGCAGTATTTT

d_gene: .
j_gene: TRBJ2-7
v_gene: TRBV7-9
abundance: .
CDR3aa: CASSRDPPYEQYF
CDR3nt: TGTGCCAGCAGCCGGGACCCCCCCTACGAGCAGTACTTC

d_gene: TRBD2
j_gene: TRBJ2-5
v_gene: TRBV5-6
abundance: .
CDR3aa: CASSLARLAGGRETQYF
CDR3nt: TGTGCCAGCAGCTTGGCGCGACTAGCGGGGGGGAGAGAGACCCAGTACTTC

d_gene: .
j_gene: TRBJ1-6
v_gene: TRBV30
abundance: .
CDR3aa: CAWSVGGTASPLHF
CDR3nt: TGTGCCTGGAGTGTAGGGGGTACAGCTTCACCCCTCCACTTT

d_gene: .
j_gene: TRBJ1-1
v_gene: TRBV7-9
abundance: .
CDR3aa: CASSFRDGLLNTEAFF
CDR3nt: TGTGCCAGCAGCTTTCGGGACGGACTATTGAACACTGAAGCTTTCTTT

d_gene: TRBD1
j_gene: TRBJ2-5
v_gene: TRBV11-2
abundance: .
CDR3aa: CASSGRWTGTETQYF
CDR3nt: TGTGCCAGCAGCGGCCGTTGGACAGGGACGGAGACCCAGTACTTC

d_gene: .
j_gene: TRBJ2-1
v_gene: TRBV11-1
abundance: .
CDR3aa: CASSLRALLNEQFF
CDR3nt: TGTGCCAGCAGCTTACGTGCGCTCCTCAATGAGCAGTTCTTC

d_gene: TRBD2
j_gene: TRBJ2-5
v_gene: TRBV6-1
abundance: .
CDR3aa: CASSGQRGGQETQYF
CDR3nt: TGTGCCAGCAGTGGTCAGCGGGGGGGCCAAGAGACCCAGTACTTC